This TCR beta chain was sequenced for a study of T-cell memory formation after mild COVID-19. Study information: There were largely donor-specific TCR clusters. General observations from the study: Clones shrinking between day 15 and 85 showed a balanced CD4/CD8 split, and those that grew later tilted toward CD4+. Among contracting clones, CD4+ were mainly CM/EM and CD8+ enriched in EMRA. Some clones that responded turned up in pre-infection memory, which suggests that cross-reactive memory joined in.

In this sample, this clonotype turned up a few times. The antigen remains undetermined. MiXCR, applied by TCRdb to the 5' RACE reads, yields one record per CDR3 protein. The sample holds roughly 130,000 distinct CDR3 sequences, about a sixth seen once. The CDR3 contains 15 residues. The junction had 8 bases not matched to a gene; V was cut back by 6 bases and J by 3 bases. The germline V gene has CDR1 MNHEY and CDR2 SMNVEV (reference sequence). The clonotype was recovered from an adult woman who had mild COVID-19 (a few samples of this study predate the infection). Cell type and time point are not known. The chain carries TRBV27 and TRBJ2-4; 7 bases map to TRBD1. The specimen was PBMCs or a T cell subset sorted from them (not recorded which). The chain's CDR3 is CASRAGTVGKNIQYF. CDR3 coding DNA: TGTGCCAGCAGAGCCGGGACAGTGGGCAAAAACATTCAGTACTTC.